These 3 T cell receptor beta chains share one sample of origin, sequenced in a study of blood T cell repertoires in COVID-19 (dated by TCRdb to between 2020 and 2021). The library was produced with the immunoSEQ multiplex PCR assay. What TCRdb holds here is the immuneACCESS table cut down to in-frame rearrangements. Part of the clones is not present; checked against another copy, under half of the missing clones reflect an unresolved V gene, and the others are unexplained. The sample yields 350,000 to 500,000 clones; roughly 84% were counted once. The top ten hold approximately 1.5% of the sample. The specimen was PBMCs or T cells enriched from blood (not recorded which). These TCRs come from a woman aged 18-29 years who had been exposed to COVID-19.

The chain links TRBV6-5 to TRBJ2-2; TRBD1 might be the D (6 bases). CDR1 MNHEY and CDR2 SVGAGI come from the germline V gene. V shed 6 bases and J shed 6 bases, with 17 bases lying between them. There are 15 residues in the CDR3. The CDR3 DNA reads TGTGCCAGCAGGCTACAGGGTGTAGTTGCCGGGGAGCTGTTTTTT. Its protein is CASRLQGVVAGELFF.

The gene calls are TRBV2 and TRBJ2-7, with 12 nucleotides matching TRBD2. V gave up 2 bases and J gave up 3 bases; unmatched junction bases: 11. Germline values: CDR1 SNHLY, CDR2 FYNNEI. This CDR3 is 18 amino acids long. In DNA, the CDR3 is TGTGCCAGCAGTGAAACTTTTCTAGCGGGGGGGATTGGCTACGAGCAGTACTTC. As protein: CASSETFLAGGIGYEQYF. Full variable domain (missing parts from reference TRBV2 and TRBJ2-7): EPEVTQTPSHQVTQMGQEVILRCVPISNHLYFYWYRQILGQKVEFLVSFYNNEISEKSEIFDDQFSVERPDGSNFTLKIRSTKLEDSAMYFCASSETFLAGGIGYEQYFGPGTRLTVT.

This rearrangement joins TRBV5-4 to TRBJ1-1; perhaps TRBD1 as D (6 bases). The CDR3 spans 15 residues. CDR1 is SGHNT and CDR2 is YYREEE in the germline V gene (reference sequence). Trimming removed 6 bases from V and 1 base from J, with 16 bases in between. The chain's CDR3 is CASTKEGDSNTEAFF. CDR3 DNA: TGTGCCAGCACCAAAGAGGGGGATTCGAACACTGAAGCTTTCTTT.